The subject of this entry is one TCR beta chain. The sample comes from a study of blood T cell repertoires in COVID-19. Study-wide context: Samples of COVID-19 (acute and convalescent) were obtained from the United States, Italy and Spain. Nucleic acid was either cDNA or gDNA, and it came from T cells, B-cell-depleted T cells, or PBMCs.

In germline, CDR1 is MNHEY, CDR2 SVGAGI. This CDR3 has 15 amino acids. The V end was cut by 2 bases, the J end by 5 bases, with 16 bases between. Clones were read by immunoSEQ multiplex PCR, and TCRdb kept only the in-frame ones, dropping some. The profile shows about 270,000 clones, approximately 88% of them singletons. This clonotype was sampled from a man in his fifties or sixties with acute or convalescent COVID-19. V usage is TRBV6-5 and J usage is TRBJ2-7; the D gene is possibly TRBD2 (6 bases). The source material was peripheral blood. The CDR3 bases are TGTGCCAGCAGTTACGGGGCAGCTCAGCGGGACGAGCAGTACTTC. Its translation is CASSYGAAQRDEQYF.